This TCR beta chain was observed in a study of blood T cell repertoires in COVID-19. The CDR3 spans 15 residues. The ends lost 7 bases at V and 2 bases at J; junction bases unmatched: 8. CDR1 and CDR2 (germline): LNHDA, SQIVND (reference sequence). Assay: immunoSEQ multiplex PCR; the TCRdb copy retains only in-frame clones and omits some. This table has some 16,000 clones, approximately 86% appearing once. J is TRBJ1-5 and V is TRBV19, with TRBD1 identical over 7 bases. The sequenced material came from peripheral blood. The source of this sequence is a human donor in a cohort sampled during active COVID-19. CDR3 loop: CASKRQGEGNQPQHF. The CDR3 nucleotides read TGTGCCAGTAAGAGGCAGGGGGAGGGCAATCAGCCCCAGCATTTT. Full variable domain (rest looked up from reference TRBV19 and TRBJ1-5): DGGITQSPKYLFRKEGQNVTLSCEQNLNHDAMYWYRQDPGQGLRLIYYSQIVNDFQKGDIAEGYSVSREKKESFPLTVTSAQKNPTAFYLCASKRQGEGNQPQHFGDGTRLSIL.